This entry is about one T cell receptor (beta chain). Combining a sample-barcoded 5' primer with a J-beta primer mix, a second PCR ran for 7 to 11 cycles. TCRdb re-analysed the 5' RACE reads in MiXCR, keeping a single row per CDR3 protein. The table records 1 million or so distinct CDR3 sequences, about 23% of them present only once. This specimen comes from a study of blood T cells in healthy people across ages. Trimming cost V 4 bases and J 5 bases, with 14 bases left between them. The CDR3 has 14 residues. Looked up from germline, CDR1 is SGHDN and CDR2 is FVKESK. This sample was shared with a second study, whose subject was T cells of mothers and their children.

This receptor was identified in a girl aged 2-10 years in good health. Sequencing used blood. The genes are TRBV14 and TRBJ2-5; D may be TRBD2 (5 bases). In nucleotides, the CDR3 is TGTGCCAGCAGCCCCTACAGAGGGATGGAGACCCAGTACTTC. Translation gives CASSPYRGMETQYF. The whole variable domain, filled in from reference TRBV14 and TRBJ2-5, reads EAGVTQFPSHSVIEKGQTVTLRCDPISGHDNLYWYRRVMGKEIKFLLHFVKESKQDESGMPNNRFLAERTGGTYSTLKVQPAELEDSGVYFCASSPYRGMETQYFGPGTRLLVL.